The 2 T cell receptor beta chains listed next were all sequenced from one sample in a study of blood T cell repertoires in COVID-19. The assay was immunoSEQ multiplex PCR, and TCRdb's table has in-frame clones only and misses some. The data contain 200,000 to 300,000 clones, approximately 80% of them singletons. Material: peripheral blood. Every receptor here comes from a woman aged 60-75 years with active or convalescent COVID-19.

DNA of the CDR3: TGTGCCAGCTGGTCAGACTATGGCTACACCTTC. Protein product: CASWSDYGYTF. The rearrangement links TRBV6-6 to TRBJ1-2; D unclear. Germline CDR1 MNHNY, CDR2 SVGAGI (reference sequence). The V gene lost 8 bases and the J gene lost 3 bases, with 7 bases spanning the gap. The CDR3 extends over 11 amino acids.

The rearrangement links TRBV7-9 to TRBJ2-3; D is possibly TRBD1 (6 bases). The CDR3 consists of 15 residues. CDR1 is SEHNR and CDR2 is FQNEAQ in the germline V gene (reference sequence). The V and J ends lost 5 bases and 1 base respectively, with 13 bases between them. DNA for the CDR3: TGTGCCAGCAGCCAGGGGAGTGTGGGCACAGATACGCAGTATTTT. As protein: CASSQGSVGTDTQYF.